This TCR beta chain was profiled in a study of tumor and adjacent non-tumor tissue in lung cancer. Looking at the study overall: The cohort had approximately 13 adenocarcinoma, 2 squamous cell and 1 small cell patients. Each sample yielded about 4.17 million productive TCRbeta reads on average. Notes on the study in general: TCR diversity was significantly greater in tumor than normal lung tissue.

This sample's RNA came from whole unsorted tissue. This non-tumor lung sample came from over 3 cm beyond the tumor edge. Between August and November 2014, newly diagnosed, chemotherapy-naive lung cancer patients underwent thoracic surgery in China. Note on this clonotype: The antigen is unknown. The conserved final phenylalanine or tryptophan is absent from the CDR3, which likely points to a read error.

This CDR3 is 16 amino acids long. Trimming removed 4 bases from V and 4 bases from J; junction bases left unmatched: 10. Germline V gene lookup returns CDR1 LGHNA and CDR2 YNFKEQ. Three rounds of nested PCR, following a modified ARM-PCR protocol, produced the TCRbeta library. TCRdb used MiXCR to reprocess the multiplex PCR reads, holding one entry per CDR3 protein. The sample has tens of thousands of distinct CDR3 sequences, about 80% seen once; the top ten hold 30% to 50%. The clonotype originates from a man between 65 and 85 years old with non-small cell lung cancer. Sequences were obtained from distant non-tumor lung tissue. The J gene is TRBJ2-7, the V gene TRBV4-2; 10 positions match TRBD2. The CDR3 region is CASSRGTSDPLYEQYI. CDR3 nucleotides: TGTGCCAGCAGCCGGGGGACTAGCGATCCCTTATACGAGCAGTACATC.